This T cell receptor beta chain stems from a study of T cell responses to AZD1222 COVID-19 vaccine. Notes on the study in general: Sampling that yielded the repertoires occurred only after the peak T cell response. Across spike, vaccine-associated CD4 TCRs were found, dominant at 160-218 and 743-854. Clonal diversity may have been underestimated in mostly white British donors.

To note about this clone: The target antigen is unknown.

TCRdb's copy holds only in-frame clones and misses some; the assay was immunoSEQ multiplex PCR. Here the sample spans some 97,000 clones, around nine tenths being singletons. Source: peripheral blood, taken on day 0 of AZD1222 vaccination. This TCR derives from an adult in good health.

The DNA of the CDR3 is TGTGCCAGCTCGCCCAGCTCCTATAATTCACCCCTCCACTTT. Encoded protein: CASSPSSYNSPLHF. The chain uses TRBV28 and TRBJ1-6; D is ambiguous. CDR3 size: 14 residues. V was pared by 8 bases and J by 0 bases, with 8 bases between. Germline V gene data show CDR1 as MDHEN and CDR2 as SYDVKM.